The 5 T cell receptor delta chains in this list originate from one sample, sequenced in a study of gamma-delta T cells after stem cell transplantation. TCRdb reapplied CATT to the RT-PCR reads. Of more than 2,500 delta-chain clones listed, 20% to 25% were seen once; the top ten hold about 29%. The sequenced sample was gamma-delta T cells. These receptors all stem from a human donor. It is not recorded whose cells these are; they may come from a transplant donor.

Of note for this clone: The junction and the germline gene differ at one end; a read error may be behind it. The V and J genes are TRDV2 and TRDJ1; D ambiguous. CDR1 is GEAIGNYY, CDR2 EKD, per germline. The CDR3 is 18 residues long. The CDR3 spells CACDDPVETRDDTDKLIF. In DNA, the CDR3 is TGTGCCTGTGACGATCCCGTAGAAACGCGGGACGACACTGATAAACTCATCTTT.

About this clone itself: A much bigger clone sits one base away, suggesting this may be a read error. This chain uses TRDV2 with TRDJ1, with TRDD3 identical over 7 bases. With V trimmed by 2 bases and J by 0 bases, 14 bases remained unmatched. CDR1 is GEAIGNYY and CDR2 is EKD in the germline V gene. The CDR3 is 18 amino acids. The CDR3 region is CACDRWTRGDSYTDKLIF. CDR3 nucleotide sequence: TGTGCCTGTGACAGATGGACGAGGGGGGATTCTTACACCGATAAACTCATCTTT.

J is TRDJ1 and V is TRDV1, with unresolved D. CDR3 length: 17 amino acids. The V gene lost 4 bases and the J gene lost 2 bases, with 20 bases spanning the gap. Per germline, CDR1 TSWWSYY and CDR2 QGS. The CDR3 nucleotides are TGTGCTCTTGGGGGCTGGAGGGGTCTGGAAAGGACCGATAAACTCATCTTT. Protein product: CALGGWRGLERTDKLIF.

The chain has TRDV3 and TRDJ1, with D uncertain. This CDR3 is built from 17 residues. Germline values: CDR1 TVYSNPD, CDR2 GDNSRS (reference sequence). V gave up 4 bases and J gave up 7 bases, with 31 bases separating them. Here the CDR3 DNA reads TGTGCCTCTAGAGTTGTTACCCCTCTACGGGGTACCTCTAAACTCATCTTT. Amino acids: CASRVVTPLRGTSKLIF.

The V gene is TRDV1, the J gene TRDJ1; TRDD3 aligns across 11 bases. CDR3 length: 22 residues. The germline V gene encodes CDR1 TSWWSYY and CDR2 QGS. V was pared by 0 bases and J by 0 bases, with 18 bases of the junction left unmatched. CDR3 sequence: CALGELTYLGDTGLTYTDKLIF. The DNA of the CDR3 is TGTGCTCTTGGGGAACTAACCTACCTGGGGGATACTGGCCTTACGTACACCGATAAACTCATCTTT.